A single sample is the source of the 18 T cell receptor beta chains below, sequenced in a study of a mutant IDH1 vaccine in newly diagnosed glioma. Time point meaning: week 23, last vaccination. The investigators gave 300 ug of mutant IDH1 20-mer peptide in each vaccine dose, together with topical imiquimod. Here immunoSEQ multiplex PCR was the method, and the copy in TCRdb shows in-frame clones only, minus some. The sample contains about 55,000 clones, roughly 80% of which appear only once. Antigen specificity for these receptors is unknown. The sample consisted of PBMCs, taken from a glioma patient whose treatment included an IDH1 peptide vaccine. These TCRs come from a man aged 35 to 55 with glioma.

This clone appeared a few times. V and J are TRBV5-1 and TRBJ2-7; 9 nucleotides line up with TRBD1. Germline V gives CDR1 SGHRS, CDR2 YFSETQ. The junction had 1 base not matched to a gene; V was cut back by 0 bases and J by 3 bases. CDR3 size: 14 residues. CDR3 coding DNA: TGCGCCAGCAGCTTGGGGGACAGGGTCTACGAGCAGTACTTC. Its protein is CASSLGDRVYEQYF.

This clone has a handful of counts. The CDR3 sequence: CASSLGQFTEAFF. CDR3 sequence (DNA): TGTGCCAGCAGTTTGGGGCAGTTCACTGAAGCTTTCTTT. V gene TRBV27 combines with J gene TRBJ1-1; TRBD1 might be the D (5 bases). From germline, CDR1 is MNHEY and CDR2 SMNVEV (reference sequence). The ends were cut back, 3 bases at V and 4 bases at J, with 9 bases in the middle. The CDR3 loop spans 13 amino acids.

The V gene is TRBV10-3, the J gene TRBJ2-7; possible D gene TRBD2, 6 bases. V lost 10 bases, J lost 6 bases, and 22 bases lay in between. Germline CDR1 ENHRY, CDR2 SYGVKD. This CDR3 spans 14 amino acids. The CDR3 nucleotides are TGTGCCACCCGGGGGTGGGAGGCCGTGGGCGAGCAGTACTTC. The encoded protein is CATRGWEAVGEQYF.

The chain combines TRBV19 with TRBJ2-2, with D unclear. The germline CDR1 and CDR2 sequences are LNHDA and SQIVND (reference sequence). The V end was cut by 7 bases, the J end by 6 bases, with 9 bases between. The CDR3 is made up of 12 amino acids. The CDR3 loop is CASTLPPGELFF. The DNA of the CDR3 is TGTGCCAGTACCCTTCCCCCCGGGGAGCTGTTTTTT.

This rearrangement joins TRBV30 to TRBJ2-6; 9 positions match TRBD1. In germline, CDR1 is GTSNPN, CDR2 SVGIG (reference sequence). This CDR3 has 17 residues. V trimming: 0 bases; J trimming: 1 base; junction bases outside the gene matches: 4. CDR3 sequence reads: CAWSVSGQGSGANVLTF. The CDR3 bases are TGTGCCTGGAGTGTATCGGGACAGGGTTCTGGGGCCAACGTCCTGACTTTC.

V gene TRBV5-4 combines with J gene TRBJ2-7, with 8 bases fitting TRBD1. CDR3 length: 16 residues. Trimming removed 0 bases from V and 3 bases from J; junction bases left unmatched: 8. Germline loops: CDR1 SGHNT, CDR2 YYREEE (reference sequence). Written as DNA, the CDR3 is TGTGCCAGCAGCTTGGGCGGGGACAGGCTTTACTACGAGCAGTACTTC. This encodes CASSLGGDRLYYEQYF. The full variable domain, its missing parts supplied by reference TRBV5-4 and TRBJ2-7, is ETGVTQSPTHLIKTRGQQVTLRCSSQSGHNTVSWYQQALGQGPQFIFQYYREEENGRGNFPPRFSGLQFPNYSSELNVNALELDDSALYLCASSLGGDRLYYEQYFGPGTRLTVT.

This chain joins TRBV6-5 and TRBJ2-7; D possibly matches TRBD1 or TRBD2 (6 bases each). The V and J ends lost 0 bases and 3 bases respectively, with 15 bases between them. CDR3 length: 16 residues. CDR1 and CDR2 (germline): MNHEY, SVGAGI. Here the CDR3 DNA reads TGTGCCAGCAGTTACTCTGGGGGGCTCCCGATCTACGAGCAGTACTTC. It translates to CASSYSGGLPIYEQYF.

DNA of the CDR3: TGTGCCAGCAGCTTGGCCCTAGCGCTTAGCACAGATACGCAGTATTTT. It codes for CASSLALALSTDTQYF. This chain links TRBV5-4 with TRBJ2-3; tentative D call: TRBD2 (6 bases). Germline V gene sequence: CDR1 SGHNT, CDR2 YYREEE (reference sequence). Trimming cost V 0 bases and J 0 bases, with 11 bases left between them. This CDR3 is 16 amino acids long.

This chain connects TRBV30 to TRBJ2-3, with 8 bases aligning to TRBD1. There are 14 residues in the CDR3. Germline loops: CDR1 GTSNPN, CDR2 SVGIG (reference sequence). After removal of 2 bases from V and 1 base from J, the junction contained 2 bases not matched to a gene. DNA of the CDR3: TGTGCCTGGAGTCCGGGACAGGGCACAGATACGCAGTATTTT. It yields the protein CAWSPGQGTDTQYF.

The rearrangement uses TRBV4-1 and TRBJ2-5; 7 bases match TRBD2. J was trimmed by 1 base and V by 3 bases; bases with no gene match: 5. Per germline, CDR1 MGHRA and CDR2 YSYEKL. The CDR3 totals 15 residues. The DNA of the CDR3 is TGCGCCAGCAGCCAGGGGGGGGTAAGCCAAGAGACCCAGTACTTC. This encodes CASSQGGVSQETQYF.

V gene TRBV15 combines with J gene TRBJ2-2, with D hard to call. The CDR3 has 14 amino acids. Trimming removed 2 bases from V and 7 bases from J, with 11 bases in between. Germline V gene sequence: CDR1 LNHNV, CDR2 YYDKDF (reference sequence). The CDR3 protein is CATSRPRTIGELFF. In DNA form, the CDR3 reads TGTGCCACCAGCAGACCCCGGACGATCGGGGAGCTGTTTTTT.

This chain links TRBV19 with TRBJ1-5, with TRBD1 matching over 7 bases. The germline CDR1 and CDR2 sequences are LNHDA and SQIVND (reference sequence). J lost 7 bases, V lost 4 bases, and 4 bases had no gene match. The CDR3 runs 13 residues. CDR3 sequence: CASSTTGWQPQHF. In DNA form, the CDR3 reads TGTGCCAGTAGTACGACAGGGTGGCAGCCCCAGCATTTT.

This chain connects TRBV29-1 to TRBJ1-2; TRBD1 might be the D (5 bases). Germline lookup yields CDR1 SQVTM and CDR2 ANQGSEA. Trimming left V 4 bases short and J 6 bases short, with 12 bases between. This CDR3 has 12 residues. CDR3 sequence: CSVGREWDGYTF. Here the CDR3 DNA reads TGCAGCGTTGGCAGGGAGTGGGATGGCTACACCTTC. Full variable domain (remainder filled in from reference TRBV29-1 and TRBJ1-2): SAVISQKPSRDICQRGTSLTIQCQVDSQVTMMFWYRQQPGQSLTLIATANQGSEATYESGFVIDKFPISRPNLTFSTLTVSNMSPEDSSIYLCSVGREWDGYTFGSGTRLTVV.

The chain links TRBV5-6 to TRBJ1-5; D is uncertain. The CDR3 is 14 amino acids. Germline V gives CDR1 SGHDT, CDR2 YYEEEE. V shed 6 bases and J shed 2 bases, with 12 bases lying between them. In DNA, the CDR3 is TGTGCCAGCACCTCCCGTTGGGGCAATCAGCCCCAGCATTTT. It encodes CASTSRWGNQPQHF.

This sequence joins TRBV14 and TRBJ2-5; 7 nucleotides agree with TRBD2. The CDR3 loop spans 13 amino acids. J gave up 4 bases and V 2 bases, and 1 base lay outside the gene matches. CDR1 and CDR2 (germline): SGHDN, FVKESK. As DNA, the CDR3 is TGTGCCAGCAGCCAATTAGCGGGAGAGACCCAGTACTTC. Its protein product is CASSQLAGETQYF.

The rearrangement links TRBV15 to TRBJ1-4, with 8 bases that match TRBD1. Trimming cost V 5 bases and J 7 bases; bases outside gene matches: 9. CDR3 length: 15 amino acids. Per the germline V gene, CDR1 is LNHNV and CDR2 is YYDKDF (reference sequence). CDR3: CATSPRTGFGEKLFF. CDR3 DNA: TGTGCCACCAGCCCTCGGACAGGGTTTGGTGAAAAACTGTTTTTT.

V usage is TRBV7-9 and J usage is TRBJ2-2; the D gene is possibly TRBD1 (6 bases). This CDR3 contains 15 residues. The germline V and J ends were trimmed by 2 bases and 6 bases, with 13 bases remaining between them. Per the germline V gene, CDR1 is SEHNR and CDR2 is FQNEAQ (reference sequence). The CDR3 DNA is TGTGCCAGCAGCTTACTTTCAGGGGTGTCCGGGGAGCTGTTTTTT. Its protein is CASSLLSGVSGELFF.

This clone was seen just once. The rearrangement links TRBV9 to TRBJ2-5; no definite D call. Trimming took off 4 bases at V and 1 base at J, with 20 bases between the two ends. CDR3 length equals 17 residues. Germline CDR1 and CDR2: SGDLS and YYNGEE. The CDR3 here is CASSPIGPPAVQETQYF. CDR3 DNA sequence: TGTGCCAGCAGCCCCATCGGGCCTCCGGCAGTCCAAGAGACCCAGTACTTC.